What follows are 20 T cell receptor beta chains derived from one specimen sequenced in a study of blood T cells in healthy people across ages. Primers used in a second PCR of roughly 7 to 11 cycles were a sample-barcoded 5' primer and a J-beta primer mix. Using its own MiXCR run on the 5' RACE reads, TCRdb lists one record per CDR3 protein. The table shows 1.5 million to 2 million distinct CDR3 sequences, with 40% to 55% occurring only once. The sequenced sample consisted of blood. These receptors all stem from a woman between 40 and 50 years old in good health.

The V and J genes are TRBV25-1 and TRBJ2-7; D is unresolved. CDR1 MGHDK and CDR2 SYGVNS come from the germline V gene. The CDR3 consists of 14 residues. V lost 2 bases and J 2 bases, leaving 10 bases between the germline ends. The CDR3 coding sequence is TGTGCCAGCAGTGAAACGGTGGGGACCTACGAGCAGTACTTC. Translating gives CASSETVGTYEQYF.

The chain has TRBV3-1 and TRBJ2-1; no clear D. Germline V gene sequence: CDR1 LGHDT, CDR2 YNNKEL (reference sequence). This CDR3 has 14 residues. V was cut by 0 bases and J by 6 bases, with 9 bases left in between. The CDR3 protein is CASSQDGVLNEQFF. Written as DNA, the CDR3 is TGTGCCAGCAGCCAAGATGGGGTCCTCAATGAGCAGTTCTTC.

The rearrangement links TRBV7-2 to TRBJ2-3, with TRBD2 matching 8 bases. The V segment lost 11 bases and the J segment 3 bases; nucleotides outside the gene matches: 10. Germline V gene sequence: CDR1 SGHTA, CDR2 FQGNSA. The CDR3 has 14 residues. The CDR3 DNA reads TGTGCCTACCTGGGTGCGGGGGGTACAGATACGCAGTATTTT. The encoded protein is CAYLGAGGTDTQYF.

V and J are TRBV3-1 and TRBJ2-4; 9 bases line up with TRBD2. The J call may be in error: the DNA end matches TRBJ2-5 better. This CDR3 has 17 residues. CDR1 and CDR2 from the germline V gene are LGHDT and YNNKEL (reference sequence). The CDR3 reads CASSQEGLAGSQETQYF. CDR3 sequence (DNA): TGTGCCAGCAGCCAAGAAGGCCTAGCGGGGTCACAAGAGACCCAGTACTTC.

This chain joins TRBV2 and TRBJ1-2, with 8 bases matching TRBD1. The CDR3 extends over 14 amino acids. The trim removed 4 bases at V and 7 bases at J, leaving 8 bases unmatched. The germline CDR1 and CDR2 sequences are SNHLY and FYNNEI. For the CDR3, the DNA is TGTGCCAGCAGTGTGCAGGGGGCGCGATCTGGCTACACCTTC. This gives the protein CASSVQGARSGYTF.

There are a few counts of this clonotype. The DNA of the CDR3 is TGTGCCAGCGCGAACCGGGACAGGGTCTATGGCTACACCTTC. Its protein product is CASANRDRVYGYTF. The chain carries TRBV6-6 and TRBJ1-2, with 9 bases fitting TRBD1. Germline trimming cut 8 bases from V and 4 bases from J; bases unmatched to any gene: 8. The CDR3 is 14 amino acids. The germline gives CDR1 MNHNY, CDR2 SVGAGI (reference sequence).

Only a few counts were recorded for this clonotype. The CDR3 bases are TGTGCCAGCAGCTCCCCAGGGTGGGAGACCCAGTACTTC. This encodes CASSSPGWETQYF. The V and J genes are TRBV7-2 and TRBJ2-7, with D perhaps TRBD1 (5 bases). The DNA end is a closer match to TRBJ2-5, so the J assignment may be wrong. From germline, CDR1 is SGHTA and CDR2 FQGNSA. This CDR3 has 13 residues.

This clonotype is a singleton in its sample. The junction and the germline gene differ at one end; a read error may be behind it. The J gene is TRBJ2-7, the V gene TRBV7-9; 7 positions agree with TRBD1. The CDR3 consists of 17 residues. Germline V gene sequence: CDR1 SEHNR, CDR2 FQNEAQ (reference sequence). The CDR3, as DNA: TGTGCCAGCAGCTATCGACAGGGCGAACCCTCTGGCTACGAGCGGTACTTC. Its translation: CASSYRQGEPSGYERYF. Together with reference TRBV7-9 and TRBJ2-7, the CDR3 gives the full variable domain: DTGVSQNPRHKITKRGQNVTFRCDPISEHNRLYWYRQTLGQGPEFLTYFQNEAQLEKSRLLSDRFSAERPKGSFSTLEIQRTEQGDSAMYLCASSYRQGEPSGYERYFGPGTRLTVT.

The J gene is TRBJ2-5, the V gene TRBV9; tentatively, D is TRBD2 (6 bases). Between the trimmed V and J ends, which lost 0 bases and 0 bases, there was a span of 9 bases. This CDR3 contains 15 residues. CDR1 and CDR2 (germline): SGDLS, YYNGEE. The CDR3 DNA follows: TGTGCCAGCAGCGTAGGGAGGGCGGACCAAGAGACCCAGTACTTC. It translates to CASSVGRADQETQYF.

This clonotype was observed a handful of times. The rearrangement uses TRBV25-1 and TRBJ2-1; D ambiguous. V gave up 8 bases and J gave up 9 bases, with 17 bases separating them. The CDR3 sequence is 13 residues long. Germline loops: CDR1 MGHDK, CDR2 SYGVNS. This CDR3 reads CASGLLTWSEQFF. The CDR3 DNA follows: TGTGCCAGCGGATTGCTCACGTGGTCTGAGCAGTTCTTC.

The CDR3 DNA reads TGTGCCAGCTCGCGAGTATCCCGGCAGAGCACTTATTCACCCCTCCACTTT. It specifies CASSRVSRQSTYSPLHF. The chain couples TRBV18 to TRBJ1-6, with D uncertain. The CDR3 is 17 residues long. V gave up 6 bases and J gave up 8 bases, with 23 bases separating them. CDR1 is KGHSH and CDR2 is LQKENI in the germline V gene.

Regarding this clonotype: Lacking the conserved final phenylalanine or tryptophan, this CDR3 likely reflects a read error. The chain recombines TRBV13 with TRBJ2-3, with D perhaps TRBD1 (6 bases). The length of the CDR3 is 14 residues. Germline CDR1 and CDR2: PRHDT and FYEKMQ (reference sequence). The V and J ends lost 6 bases and 4 bases respectively, with 14 bases between them. CDR3 nucleotides: TGTGCCAGCAGACCACAGGGATACGCAGATACGCAGTATTGT. Residues: CASRPQGYADTQYC.

The CDR3 loop reads CASSLTRLPETQYF. DNA of the CDR3: TGTGCCAGCAGCCTAACTAGGCTGCCGGAGACCCAGTACTTC. The J gene is TRBJ2-5, the V gene TRBV7-2, with a tentative D call TRBD2 (5 bases). The CDR3 spans 14 residues. V dropped 5 bases and J dropped 5 bases, with 15 bases sitting between them. Germline V gene sequence: CDR1 SGHTA, CDR2 FQGNSA.

The chain couples TRBV11-2 to TRBJ2-5, with a possible D match to TRBD1 (8 bases). Trimming pared 1 base from V and 2 bases from J, leaving 14 bases between. Germline loops: CDR1 SGHAT, CDR2 FQNNGV. CDR3 length equals 16 residues. The CDR3 nucleotides read TGTGCCAGCAGCTTAGGGACAGGGAGGGAGCAAGAGACCCAGTACTTC. This translates into CASSLGTGREQETQYF. The entire variable domain, with the rest obtained from reference TRBV11-2 and TRBJ2-5, is as follows: EAGVAQSPRYKIIEKRQSVAFWCNPISGHATLYWYQQILGQGPKLLIQFQNNGVVDDSQLPKDRFSAERLKGVDSTLKIQPAKLEDSAVYLCASSLGTGREQETQYFGPGTRLLVL.

This clonotype was seen only a few times. This sequence joins TRBV4-1 and TRBJ2-7, with 8 bases fitting TRBD2. The CDR3 has 16 amino acids. With 0 bases clipped from V and 7 bases from J, the junction kept 11 bases outside the gene matches. Germline CDR1 reads MGHRA; CDR2 reads YSYEKL. The CDR3 coding sequence is TGCGCCAGCAGCCAAGATTCCCCAGCGGGGGCTTTTGAGCAGTACTTC. The encoded protein is CASSQDSPAGAFEQYF.

CDR3: CSVEDPSAGDYEQYF. The CDR3 nucleotides read TGCAGCGTTGAAGATCCTTCCGCGGGCGACTACGAGCAGTACTTC. The V and J genes are TRBV29-1 and TRBJ2-7; weak D call: TRBD2 (5 bases). The germline V gene encodes CDR1 SQVTM and CDR2 ANQGSEA. V lost 0 bases, J lost 3 bases, and 15 bases lay in between. The CDR3 loop spans 15 amino acids.

This clonotype has only a few counts. This rearrangement joins TRBV28 to TRBJ2-6, with D perhaps TRBD2 (5 bases). This CDR3 has 16 amino acids. Germline V lookup: CDR1 MDHEN, CDR2 SYDVKM. The germline V and J ends were trimmed by 2 bases and 4 bases, with 12 bases remaining between them. DNA for the CDR3: TGTGCCAGCAGTTTAGGAACCGGGAACGGGGCCAACGTCCTGACTTTC. Residues: CASSLGTGNGANVLTF.

The V gene is TRBV12-3 or TRBV12-4, the J gene TRBJ2-3; 8 bases fit TRBD2. The V segment lost 10 bases and the J segment 6 bases; nucleotides outside the gene matches: 15. The CDR3 is 15 residues long. The chain's CDR3 is CATKLNSGGWDTQYF. The CDR3 DNA reads as TGTGCCACTAAGTTGAACAGCGGGGGCTGGGATACGCAGTATTTT.

This clonotype came up a few times. The V call is TRBV9, the J call TRBJ2-5, with 7 nucleotides matching TRBD2. The CDR3 covers 15 residues. Germline loops: CDR1 SGDLS, CDR2 YYNGEE. V gave up 0 bases and J gave up 4 bases; unmatched junction bases: 6. CDR3 in amino acids: CASSVGSQRGETQYF. CDR3 nucleotide sequence: TGTGCCAGCAGCGTAGGGTCGCAGCGGGGAGAGACCCAGTACTTC.

A few counts support this clonotype. The gene calls are TRBV12-3 or TRBV12-4 and TRBJ2-5; 10 positions match TRBD2. The CDR3 contains 17 residues. V lost 3 bases to trimming and J lost 5 bases; unmatched junction nucleotides: 12. CDR3 sequence reads: CASSFPASGGTRETQYF. As DNA, the CDR3 is TGTGCCAGCAGTTTCCCGGCTAGCGGGGGTACAAGGGAGACCCAGTACTTC.